Shown below are 7 T cell receptor beta chains from a single sample sequenced in a study of CD8+CD57+ T cells in acquired aplastic anemia. Investigators profiled TCR beta VDJ and CDR3 from genomic DNA template. TCRdb re-derived calls from the reads in MiXCR, one entry per CDR3 protein. The sample includes 150,000 to 200,000 distinct CDR3 sequences, around three fifths of them seen just once. Sequenced material: sorted CD4+, CD8+, or CD8+CD57+ T cells (not recorded which) from PBMCs. The receptors here all came from a human donor with severe aplastic anemia or a healthy control (not recorded which).

This clonotype was recorded at least ten times. The CDR3, as DNA: TGTGCCAGCAGCTTAGCAACGGGAGGCTACGAGCAGTACTTC. It translates to CASSLATGGYEQYF. V is TRBV7-2 and J is TRBJ2-7; 7 bases align to TRBD2. The CDR3 is 14 amino acids. The V segment lost 0 bases and the J segment 3 bases; nucleotides outside the gene matches: 2. Germline lookup yields CDR1 SGHTA and CDR2 FQGNSA.

This clonotype was observed once. This chain uses TRBV20-1 with TRBJ1-4; possibly TRBD1 for D (6 bases). Trimming left V 3 bases short and J 4 bases short, with 15 bases between. The CDR3 runs to 15 residues. Looked up from germline, CDR1 is DFQATT and CDR2 is SNEGSKA (reference sequence). The CDR3 region is CSASITGLGNEKLFF. For the CDR3, the DNA is TGCAGTGCTAGTATAACAGGGCTAGGTAATGAAAAACTGTTTTTT.

The V gene is TRBV7-9, the J gene TRBJ2-2; D not resolved. Germline values: CDR1 SEHNR, CDR2 FQNEAQ (reference sequence). This CDR3 is built from 13 residues. The germline V and J ends were trimmed by 5 bases and 6 bases, with 10 bases remaining between them. The CDR3 bases are TGTGCCAGCAGCCTCGGCTTTGCCGGGGAGCTGTTTTTT. Translation: CASSLGFAGELFF.

The chain joins TRBV10-2 to TRBJ1-5; no reliable D call. CDR1 WSHSY and CDR2 SAAADI come from the germline V gene. CDR3 length equals 13 residues. V lost 5 bases and J lost 5, with 10 bases in between. The CDR3 coding sequence is TGCGCCAGCAGTCCCTCGTGGGATCAGCCCCAGCATTTT. This codes for CASSPSWDQPQHF.

The gene calls are TRBV4-3 and TRBJ2-1; 14 bases fit TRBD2. With 4 bases clipped from V and 5 bases from J, the junction kept 1 base outside the gene matches. The CDR3 length is 15 residues. Per the germline V gene, CDR1 is LGHNA and CDR2 is YSLEER. In DNA, the CDR3 is TGCGCCAGCAGCCCGGGACTAGCGGGGGACAATGAGCAGTTCTTC. It translates to CASSPGLAGDNEQFF.

The chain employs TRBV7-3 and TRBJ1-1; possible D gene TRBD1, 5 bases. This CDR3 has 12 residues. The V end lost 5 bases, the J end lost 10 bases, and 14 bases lay between the germline ends. The germline V gene encodes CDR1 SGHTA and CDR2 FQGTGA. The CDR3 is CASSVSQGRAFF. The CDR3 nucleotides read TGTGCCAGCAGCGTAAGTCAGGGACGAGCTTTCTTT.

The rearrangement joins TRBV11-1 to TRBJ2-7, with 7 bases identical to TRBD1. Germline trimming cut 4 bases from V and 1 base from J; bases unmatched to any gene: 4. CDR1 is SGHAT, CDR2 FQDESV, per germline (reference sequence). The CDR3 totals 14 residues. The CDR3 here is CASSSDRLSYEQYF. In DNA, the CDR3 is TGTGCCAGCAGCTCGGACAGGCTATCCTACGAGCAGTACTTC.